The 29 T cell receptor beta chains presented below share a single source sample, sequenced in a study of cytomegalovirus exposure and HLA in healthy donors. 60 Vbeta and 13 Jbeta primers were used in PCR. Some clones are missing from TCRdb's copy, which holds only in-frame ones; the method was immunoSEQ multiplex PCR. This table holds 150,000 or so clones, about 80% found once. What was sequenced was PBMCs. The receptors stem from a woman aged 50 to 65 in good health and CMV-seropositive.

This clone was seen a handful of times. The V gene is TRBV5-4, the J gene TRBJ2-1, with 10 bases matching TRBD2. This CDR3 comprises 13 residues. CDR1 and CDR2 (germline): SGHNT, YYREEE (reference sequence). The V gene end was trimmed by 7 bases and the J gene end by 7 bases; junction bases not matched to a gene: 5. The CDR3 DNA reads TGTGCCAGCTCGCCTAGCGGGAGTAATGAGCAGTTCTTC. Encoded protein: CASSPSGSNEQFF. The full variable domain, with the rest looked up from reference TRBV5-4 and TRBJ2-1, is ETGVTQSPTHLIKTRGQQVTLRCSSQSGHNTVSWYQQALGQGPQFIFQYYREEENGRGNFPPRFSGLQFPNYSSELNVNALELDDSALYLCASSPSGSNEQFFGPGTRLTVL.

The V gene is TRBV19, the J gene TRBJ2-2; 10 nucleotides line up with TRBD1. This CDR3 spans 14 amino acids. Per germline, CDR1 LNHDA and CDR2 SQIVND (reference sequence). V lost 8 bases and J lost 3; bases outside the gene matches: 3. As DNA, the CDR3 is TGTGCCAGTGGGGACAGGGGATACACCGGGGAGCTGTTTTTT. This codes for CASGDRGYTGELFF.

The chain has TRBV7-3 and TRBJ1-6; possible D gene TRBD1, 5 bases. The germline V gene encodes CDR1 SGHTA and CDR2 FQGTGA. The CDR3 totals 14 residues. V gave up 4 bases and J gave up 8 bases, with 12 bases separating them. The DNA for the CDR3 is TGTGCCAGCAGCTCACAATCCAGGGATTCACCCCTCCACTTT. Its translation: CASSSQSRDSPLHF.

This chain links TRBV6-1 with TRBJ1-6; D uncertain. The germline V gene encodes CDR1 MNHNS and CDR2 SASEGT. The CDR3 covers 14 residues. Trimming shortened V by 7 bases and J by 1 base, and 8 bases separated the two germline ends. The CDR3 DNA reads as TGTGCCAGCAATTTACAGTCCTATAATTCACCCCTCCACTTT. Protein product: CASNLQSYNSPLHF.

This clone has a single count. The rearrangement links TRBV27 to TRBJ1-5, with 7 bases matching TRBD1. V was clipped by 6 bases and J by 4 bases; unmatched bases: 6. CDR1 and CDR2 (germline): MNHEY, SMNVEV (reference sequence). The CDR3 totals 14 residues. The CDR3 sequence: CASSRDSGNQPQHF. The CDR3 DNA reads TGTGCCAGCAGCCGGGACAGCGGGAATCAGCCCCAGCATTTT.

The CDR3 here is CASSLGGDMTLFF. CDR3 DNA: TGTGCCAGCAGTTTAGGGGGGGACATGACGCTGTTTTTT. This chain joins TRBV28 and TRBJ1-4; D possibly corresponds to TRBD1 (6 bases). Germline CDR1 is MDHEN and CDR2 is SYDVKM. V lost 2 bases and J lost 14, with 15 bases in between. This CDR3 has 13 residues.

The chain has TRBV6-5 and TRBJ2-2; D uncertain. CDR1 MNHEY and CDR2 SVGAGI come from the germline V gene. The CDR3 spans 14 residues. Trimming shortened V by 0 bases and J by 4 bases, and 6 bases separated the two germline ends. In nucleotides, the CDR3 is TGTGCCAGCAGTTACTCGTGGGCCACCGGGGAGCTGTTTTTT. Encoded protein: CASSYSWATGELFF.

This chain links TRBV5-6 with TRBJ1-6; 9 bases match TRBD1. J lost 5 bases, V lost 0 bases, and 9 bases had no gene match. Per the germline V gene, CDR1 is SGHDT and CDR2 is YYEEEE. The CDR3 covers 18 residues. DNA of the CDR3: TGTGCCAGCAGCTTGGCATTGGACAGGGGCCGGCATAATTCACCCCTCCACTTT. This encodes CASSLALDRGRHNSPLHF.

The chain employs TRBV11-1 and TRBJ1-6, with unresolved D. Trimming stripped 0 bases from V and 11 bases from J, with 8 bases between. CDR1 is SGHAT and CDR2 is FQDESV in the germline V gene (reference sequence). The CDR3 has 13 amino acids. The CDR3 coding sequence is TGTGCCAGCAGCTTAGCCTCAGTTCCACCCCTCCACTTT. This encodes CASSLASVPPLHF.

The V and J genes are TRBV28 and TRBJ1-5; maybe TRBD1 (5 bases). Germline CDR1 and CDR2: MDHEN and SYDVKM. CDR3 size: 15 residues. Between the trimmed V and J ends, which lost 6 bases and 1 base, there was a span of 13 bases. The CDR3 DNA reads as TGTGCCAGCAGCGGGGGGGGAGGAAGCAATCAGCCCCAGCATTTT. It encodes CASSGGGGSNQPQHF. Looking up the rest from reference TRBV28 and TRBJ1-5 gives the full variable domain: DVKVTQSSRYLVKRTGEKVFLECVQDMDHENMFWYRQDPGLGLRLIYFSYDVKMKEKGDIPEGYSVSREKKERFSLILESASTNQTSMYLCASSGGGGSNQPQHFGDGTRLSIL.

The CDR3 nucleotides are TGTGCCAGCAGTTTAATTGGGGGGAACATTCAGTACTTC. Encoded protein: CASSLIGGNIQYF. This chain joins TRBV28 and TRBJ2-4; TRBD2 is a possible D gene (6 bases). V was pared by 2 bases and J by 7 bases, with 9 bases between. CDR1 is MDHEN, CDR2 SYDVKM, per germline. This CDR3 contains 13 residues.

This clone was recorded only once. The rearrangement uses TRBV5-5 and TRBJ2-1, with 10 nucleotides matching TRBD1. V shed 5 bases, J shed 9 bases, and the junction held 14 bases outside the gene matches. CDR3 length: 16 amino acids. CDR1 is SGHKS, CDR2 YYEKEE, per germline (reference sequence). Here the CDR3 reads CASSPTGGTVGGEQFF. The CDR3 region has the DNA TGTGCCAGCAGTCCGACAGGGGGCACCGTTGGCGGTGAGCAGTTCTTC.

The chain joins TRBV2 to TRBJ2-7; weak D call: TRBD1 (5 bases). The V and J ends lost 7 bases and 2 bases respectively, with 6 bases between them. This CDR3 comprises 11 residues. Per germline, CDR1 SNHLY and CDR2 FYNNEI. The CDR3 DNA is TGTGCCAGCACCAGGGCCTACGAGCAGTACTTC. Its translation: CASTRAYEQYF.

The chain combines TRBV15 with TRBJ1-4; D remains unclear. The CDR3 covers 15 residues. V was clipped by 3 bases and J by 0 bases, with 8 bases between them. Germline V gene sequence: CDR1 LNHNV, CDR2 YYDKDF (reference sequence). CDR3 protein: CATSSGLSTNEKLFF. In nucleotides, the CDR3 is TGTGCCACCAGCAGCGGACTCTCAACTAATGAAAAACTGTTTTTT.

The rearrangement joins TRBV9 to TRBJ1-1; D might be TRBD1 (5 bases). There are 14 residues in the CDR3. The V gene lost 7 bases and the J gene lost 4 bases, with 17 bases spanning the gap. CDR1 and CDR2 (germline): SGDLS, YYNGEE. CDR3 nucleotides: TGTGCCAGCTCCGGTGGGGCATCCATCACTGAAGCTTTCTTT. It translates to CASSGGASITEAFF.

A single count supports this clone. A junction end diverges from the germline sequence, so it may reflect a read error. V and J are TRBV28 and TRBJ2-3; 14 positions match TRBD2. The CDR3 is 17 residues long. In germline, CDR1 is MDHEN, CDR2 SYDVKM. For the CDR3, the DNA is TGTGCCAGCAGTTTAGGACTAGCGGGAGGCCCTCCGAAAGTTTTGGATTTT. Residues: CASSLGLAGGPPKVLDF.

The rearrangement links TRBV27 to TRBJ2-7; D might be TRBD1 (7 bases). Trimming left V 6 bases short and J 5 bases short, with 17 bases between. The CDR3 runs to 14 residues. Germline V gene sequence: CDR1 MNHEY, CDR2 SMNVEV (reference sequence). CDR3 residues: CASSRGTATNEQYF. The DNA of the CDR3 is TGTGCCAGCAGCCGCGGGACAGCCACCAACGAGCAGTACTTC.

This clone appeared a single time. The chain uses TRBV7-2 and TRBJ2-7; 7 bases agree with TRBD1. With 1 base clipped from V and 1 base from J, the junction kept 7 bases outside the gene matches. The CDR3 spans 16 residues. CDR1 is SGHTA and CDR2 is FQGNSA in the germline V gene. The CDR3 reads CASSLGADRPSYEQYF. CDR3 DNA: TGTGCCAGCAGCTTAGGTGCGGACAGGCCTTCCTACGAGCAGTACTTC.

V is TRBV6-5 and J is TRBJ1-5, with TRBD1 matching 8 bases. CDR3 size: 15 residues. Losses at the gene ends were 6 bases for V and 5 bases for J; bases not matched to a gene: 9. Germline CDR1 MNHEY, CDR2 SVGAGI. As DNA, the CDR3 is TGTGCCAGCAGCCCATTGCAGGGGGCTCATCAGCCCCAGCATTTT. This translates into CASSPLQGAHQPQHF.

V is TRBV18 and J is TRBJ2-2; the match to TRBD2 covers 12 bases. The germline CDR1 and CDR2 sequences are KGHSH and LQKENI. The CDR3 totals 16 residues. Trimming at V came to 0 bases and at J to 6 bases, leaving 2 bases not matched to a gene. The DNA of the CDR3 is TGTGCCAGCTCACCACCACTAGCGGGAGGTGCCGGGGAGCTGTTTTTT. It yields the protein CASSPPLAGGAGELFF.

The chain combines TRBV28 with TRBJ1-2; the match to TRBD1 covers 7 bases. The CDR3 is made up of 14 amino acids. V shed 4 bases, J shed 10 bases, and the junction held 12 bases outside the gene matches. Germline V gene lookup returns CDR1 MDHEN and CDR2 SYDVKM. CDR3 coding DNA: TGTGCCAGCAGTTCCTCGACAGGGTCGGCAGACTACACCTTC. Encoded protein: CASSSSTGSADYTF.

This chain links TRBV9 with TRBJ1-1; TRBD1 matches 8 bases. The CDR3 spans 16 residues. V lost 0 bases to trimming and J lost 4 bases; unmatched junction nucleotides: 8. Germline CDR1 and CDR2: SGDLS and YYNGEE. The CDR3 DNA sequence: TGTGCCAGCAGCGTAGATCACAGGGGGGAGGTCACTGAAGCTTTCTTT. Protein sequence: CASSVDHRGEVTEAFF.

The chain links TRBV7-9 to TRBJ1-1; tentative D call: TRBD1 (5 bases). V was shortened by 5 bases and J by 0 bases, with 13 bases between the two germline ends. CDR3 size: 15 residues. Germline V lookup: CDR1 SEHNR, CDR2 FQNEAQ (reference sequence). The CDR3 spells CASSLSTVMNTEAFF. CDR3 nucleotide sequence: TGTGCCAGCAGCCTATCGACAGTTATGAACACTGAAGCTTTCTTT.

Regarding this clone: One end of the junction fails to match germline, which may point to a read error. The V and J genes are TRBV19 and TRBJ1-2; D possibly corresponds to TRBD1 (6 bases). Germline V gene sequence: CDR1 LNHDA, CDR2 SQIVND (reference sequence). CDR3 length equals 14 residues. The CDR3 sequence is CVSSGGAVHYGYTF. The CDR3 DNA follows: TGTGTCAGTAGTGGGGGGGCGGTCCACTATGGCTACACCTTC.

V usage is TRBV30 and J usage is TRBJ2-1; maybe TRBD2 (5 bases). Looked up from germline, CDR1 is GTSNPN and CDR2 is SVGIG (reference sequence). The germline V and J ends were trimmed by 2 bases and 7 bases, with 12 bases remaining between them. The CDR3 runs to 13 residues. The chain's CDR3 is CAWSPRRGNEQFF. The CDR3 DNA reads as TGTGCCTGGAGTCCCAGGAGAGGGAATGAGCAGTTCTTC.

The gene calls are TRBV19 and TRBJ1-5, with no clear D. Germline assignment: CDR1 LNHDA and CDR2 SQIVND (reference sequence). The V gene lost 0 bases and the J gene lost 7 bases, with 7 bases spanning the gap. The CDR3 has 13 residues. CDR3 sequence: CASSIDRLQPQHF. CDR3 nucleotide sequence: TGTGCCAGTAGTATAGATCGGTTGCAGCCCCAGCATTTT.

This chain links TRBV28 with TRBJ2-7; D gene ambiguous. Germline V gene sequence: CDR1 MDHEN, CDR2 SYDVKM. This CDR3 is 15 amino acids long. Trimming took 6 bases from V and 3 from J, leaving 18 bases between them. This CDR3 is CASSPFLEARYEQYF. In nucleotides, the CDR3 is TGTGCCAGCAGCCCGTTCCTTGAGGCGCGCTACGAGCAGTACTTC.

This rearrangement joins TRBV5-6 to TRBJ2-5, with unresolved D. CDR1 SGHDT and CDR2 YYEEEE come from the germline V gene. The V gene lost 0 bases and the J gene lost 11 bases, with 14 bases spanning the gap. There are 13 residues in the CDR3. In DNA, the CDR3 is TGTGCCAGCAGCTTGGCCGTGGTAGCCCGACAGTACTTC. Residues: CASSLAVVARQYF.

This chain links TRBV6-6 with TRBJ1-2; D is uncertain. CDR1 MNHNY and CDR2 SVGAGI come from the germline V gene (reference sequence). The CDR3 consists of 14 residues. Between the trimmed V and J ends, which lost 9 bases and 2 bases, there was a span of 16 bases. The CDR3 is CASVSDGGNYGYTF. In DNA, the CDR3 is TGTGCCAGTGTTTCGGACGGAGGGAACTATGGCTACACCTTC.